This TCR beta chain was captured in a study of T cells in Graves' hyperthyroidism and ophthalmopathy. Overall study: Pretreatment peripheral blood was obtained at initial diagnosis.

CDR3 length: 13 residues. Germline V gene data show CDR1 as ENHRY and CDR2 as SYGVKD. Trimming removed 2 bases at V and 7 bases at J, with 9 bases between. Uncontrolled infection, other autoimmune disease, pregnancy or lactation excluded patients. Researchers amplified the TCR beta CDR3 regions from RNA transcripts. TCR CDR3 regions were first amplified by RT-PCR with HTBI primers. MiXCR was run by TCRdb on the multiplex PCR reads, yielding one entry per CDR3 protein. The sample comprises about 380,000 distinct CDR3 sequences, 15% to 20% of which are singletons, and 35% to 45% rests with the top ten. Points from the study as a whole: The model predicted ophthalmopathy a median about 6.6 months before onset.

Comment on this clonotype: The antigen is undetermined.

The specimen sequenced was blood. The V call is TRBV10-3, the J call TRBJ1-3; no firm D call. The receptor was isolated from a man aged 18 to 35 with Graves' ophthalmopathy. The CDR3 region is CAISERSINTIYF. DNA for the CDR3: TGTGCCATCAGTGAGAGGTCGATCAACACCATATATTTT.